This record looks at one TCR beta chain sequence and its context. Its antigen remains unknown. This CDR3 contains 12 residues. CDR1 is SGDLS, CDR2 YYNGEE, per germline. V was clipped by 3 bases and J by 6 bases, with 8 bases between them. The data originate from a study of cytomegalovirus exposure and HLA in healthy donors. PCR was performed using 60 Vbeta and 13 Jbeta primers. Clones were read by immunoSEQ multiplex PCR, and TCRdb kept only the in-frame ones, dropping some. The sample includes some 65,000 clones, approximately 82% of them seen just once. The study, taken as a whole, reports: An analysis that was carried out later associated 17,000 or so TCR beta sequences with HLA alleles at 0.05 false discovery rate.

Material for sequencing was PBMCs. The rearrangement links TRBV9 to TRBJ2-3, with no clear D. The TCR comes from a girl under 18 in good health and CMV-seropositive. CDR3 sequence reads: CASSARLDTQYF. In DNA form, the CDR3 reads TGTGCCAGCAGCGCGCGCCTGGATACGCAGTATTTT.